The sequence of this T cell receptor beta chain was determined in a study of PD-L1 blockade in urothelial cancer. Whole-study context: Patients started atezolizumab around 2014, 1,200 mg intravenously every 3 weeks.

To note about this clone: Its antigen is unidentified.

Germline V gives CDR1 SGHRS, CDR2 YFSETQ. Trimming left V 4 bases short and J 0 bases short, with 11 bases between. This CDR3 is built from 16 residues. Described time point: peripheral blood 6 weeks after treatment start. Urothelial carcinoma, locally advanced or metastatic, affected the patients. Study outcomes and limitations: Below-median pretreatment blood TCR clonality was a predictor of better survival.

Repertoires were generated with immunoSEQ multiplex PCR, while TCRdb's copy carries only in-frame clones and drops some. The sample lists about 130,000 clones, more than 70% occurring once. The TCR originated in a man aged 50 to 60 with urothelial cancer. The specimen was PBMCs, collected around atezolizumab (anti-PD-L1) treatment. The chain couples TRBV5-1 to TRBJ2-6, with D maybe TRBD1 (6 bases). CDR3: CASSPGTYSGANVLTF. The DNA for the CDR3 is TGCGCCAGCAGCCCAGGGACATACTCTGGGGCCAACGTCCTGACTTTC.